This T cell receptor beta chain emerged from a study of regulatory T cells in long-lasting Graves disease. Both iRepertoire HTBI primers and Arm-PCR of CDR3 regions were used to build the TCR beta libraries. One entry per CDR3 protein, called by TCRdb with MiXCR from the multiplex PCR reads. Among approximately 560,000 distinct CDR3 sequences listed, 15% to 20% were seen once. This CDR3 is 15 amino acids long. Unmatched junction bases numbered 5, after V lost 4 bases and J lost 3 bases. CDR1 and CDR2 (germline): MDHEN, SYDVKM. Time point described: newly diagnosed GD, antithyroid drugs for less than 3 months. The TCR library was prepared using RNA isolated from PBMCs. Enrollment of patients was through an endocrinology department in Xi'an, China. This clonotype appeared many times. The same sample was also studied in work on T cells in Graves' hyperthyroidism and ophthalmopathy. As that study records: Calling Graves' hyperthyroidism stable meant ophthalmopathy did not progress within 18 months. Appearing also in blood were most of the thyroid clonotypes expanded above 0.001. Ophthalmopathy was identified by the model a median approximately 6.4 months ahead of onset.

This sequence originates from a man aged 18 to 29 with Graves disease. The J gene is TRBJ2-7, the V gene TRBV28, with 11 bases fitting TRBD1. Sequenced material: peripheral blood mononuclear cells (PBMCs), taken at new diagnosis, from a patient treated with antithyroid drugs. In DNA, the CDR3 is TGTGCCAGCAGTTACCGGGACAGGGGGTTCTACGAGCAGTACTTC. It encodes CASSYRDRGFYEQYF. Together with reference TRBV28 and TRBJ2-7, the CDR3 gives the full variable domain: DVKVTQSSRYLVKRTGEKVFLECVQDMDHENMFWYRQDPGLGLRLIYFSYDVKMKEKGDIPEGYSVSREKKERFSLILESASTNQTSMYLCASSYRDRGFYEQYFGPGTRLTVT.